This T cell receptor beta chain was sequenced in a study of T-cell memory formation after mild COVID-19. General study points: Most CD4+ clones that shrank were in CM and EM, while CD8+ ones turned up in EMRA.

With 4 bases removed from V and 5 bases from J, the gap between germline ends came to 17 bases. This CDR3 spans 15 amino acids. From germline, CDR1 is MGHRA and CDR2 YSYEKL. Constant-segment-primed 5'RACE gave TCR alpha and TCR beta cDNA libraries with sample barcodes and UMIs. TCRdb analysed the 5' RACE reads with MiXCR anew, one entry per CDR3 protein. The repertoire holds 400,000 or so distinct CDR3 sequences, with 20% as singletons. Many counts were recorded for this clonotype. Its specificity is not known. The sequence derives from an adult woman who had mild COVID-19 (a few samples of this study predate the infection). Cell type and time point are not known. The gene calls are TRBV4-1 and TRBJ1-2; D not certain. Source material: PBMCs or a T cell subset sorted from them (not recorded which). CDR3 DNA: TGCGCCAGCAGCCCCTCTCTAAGGGAAATTTATGGCTACACCTTC. As protein: CASSPSLREIYGYTF.